One and the same sample provided the 5 T cell receptor beta chains below, sequenced in a study of CD8 T cells in ankylosing spondylitis. TCRdb reanalysed the 5' RACE reads using MiXCR and keeps one entry per CDR3 protein. The sample comprises some 240,000 distinct CDR3 sequences, about 20% of which are singletons, and more than 25% rests with the top ten. The specimen sequenced was blood, either unsorted or a sorted T cell fraction (not recorded which). These receptors were obtained from a male donor with ankylosing spondylitis or in good health (not recorded which).

V usage is TRBV28 and J usage is TRBJ2-7; possibly TRBD1 for D (6 bases). Trimming pared 6 bases from V and 6 bases from J, leaving 24 bases between. The germline gives CDR1 MDHEN, CDR2 SYDVKM. The CDR3 runs 16 residues. CDR3 sequence reads: CASSHDKTGRGGEQYF. The CDR3 DNA is TGTGCCAGCAGCCATGATAAGACGGGACGAGGGGGCGAGCAGTACTTC.

This clonotype was seen only a few times. V usage is TRBV14 and J usage is TRBJ2-5, with TRBD2 matching over 8 bases. In germline, CDR1 is SGHDN, CDR2 FVKESK. The CDR3 contains 17 residues. The trim removed 0 bases at V and 1 base at J, leaving 7 bases unmatched. This CDR3 is CASSQDGVAGIQETQYF. The DNA of the CDR3 is TGTGCCAGCAGCCAAGACGGGGTAGCGGGAATCCAAGAGACCCAGTACTTC.

The rearrangement uses TRBV10-2 and TRBJ1-6; 7 nucleotides align to TRBD1. This CDR3 is built from 13 residues. Germline V gene data show CDR1 as WSHSY and CDR2 as SAAADI. Germline trimming cut 8 bases from V and 7 bases from J; bases unmatched to any gene: 5. CDR3 loop: CASSTGENSPLHF. DNA for the CDR3: TGCGCCAGCTCAACAGGGGAGAATTCACCCCTCCACTTT.

CDR3 in amino acids: CASSLGNRVEETQYF. Here the CDR3 DNA reads TGTGCCAGCAGCTTAGGTAATCGCGTCGAAGAGACCCAGTACTTC. The rearrangement links TRBV13 to TRBJ2-5; D call uncertain. CDR1 is PRHDT and CDR2 is FYEKMQ in the germline V gene (reference sequence). The CDR3 is made up of 15 amino acids. Deletions cut 0 bases from V and 3 bases from J, with 11 bases between.

The genes are TRBV7-3 and TRBJ2-1; 7 bases match TRBD2. V trimming: 1 base; J trimming: 2 bases; junction bases outside the gene matches: 2. Germline V lookup: CDR1 SGHTA, CDR2 FQGTGA. The CDR3 has 15 amino acids. CDR3 residues: CASSLSGSTYNEQFF. The CDR3 DNA reads as TGTGCCAGCAGCTTAAGCGGGAGTACCTACAATGAGCAGTTCTTC.